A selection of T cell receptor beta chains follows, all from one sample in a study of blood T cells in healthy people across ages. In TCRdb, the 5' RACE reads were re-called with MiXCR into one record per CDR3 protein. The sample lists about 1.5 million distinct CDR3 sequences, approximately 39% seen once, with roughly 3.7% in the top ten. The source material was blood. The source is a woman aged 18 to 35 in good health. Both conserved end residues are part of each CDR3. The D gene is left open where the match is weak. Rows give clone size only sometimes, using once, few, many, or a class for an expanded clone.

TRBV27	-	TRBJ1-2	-	TGTGCCAGCAGTTTAGACGCGGCAGGAATCTATGGCTACACCTTC	CASSLDAAGIYGYTF
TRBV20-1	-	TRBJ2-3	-	TGCAGTGCTAGAGATGGAAGAATCTTCACAGATACGCAGTCTTTT	CSARDGRIFTDTQSF
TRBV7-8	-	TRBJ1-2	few	TGTGCCAGCAGCTTATTGAGAGTTACTAACTATGGCTACACCTTC	CASSLLRVTNYGYTF
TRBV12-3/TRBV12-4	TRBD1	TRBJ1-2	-	TGTGCCAGCACTCCCCGGGACAGTATTCTCCTTAACTATGGCTACACCTTC	CASTPRDSILLNYGYTF
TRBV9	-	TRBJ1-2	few	TGTGCCAGCAGCGTAAGGGACATAGTTACACCCTATGGCTACACCTTC	CASSVRDIVTPYGYTF
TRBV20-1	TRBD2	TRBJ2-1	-	TGCAGTGCAAGGGATACTAGCGGGAGGGCCGGCTATGAGCAGTTCTTC	CSARDTSGRAGYEQFF
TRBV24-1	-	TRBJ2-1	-	TGTGCCACCAGCTCGGGCAGGCGAAACTACAATGAGCAGTTCTTC	CATSSGRRNYNEQFF
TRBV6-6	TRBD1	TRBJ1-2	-	TGTGCCAGCAGTACGGGACAGAACCTCTATGGCTACACCTTC	CASSTGQNLYGYTF
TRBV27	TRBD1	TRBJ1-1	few	TGTGCCAGCAGTCCCGGGACAGGACTTTCGAACACTGAAGCTTTCTTT	CASSPGTGLSNTEAFF
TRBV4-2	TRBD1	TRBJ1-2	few	TGTGCCAGCAGCCCCCTCGGGCGACAGGGAGAGGAGGGCTACACCTTC	CASSPLGRQGEEGYTF
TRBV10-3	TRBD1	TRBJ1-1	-	TGTGCCATCAGACCAAAGGGACAGGGGGTTACCTTGAACACTGAAGCTTTCTTT	CAIRPKGQGVTLNTEAFF
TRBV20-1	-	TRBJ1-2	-	TGCAGTGCCGGAAGGGCGGGGTCCCTCGAATATGGCTACACCTTC	CSAGRAGSLEYGYTF
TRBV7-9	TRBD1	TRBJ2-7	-	TGTGCCTCAACACAGGGGGAAGAATCCTACGAGCAGTACTTC	CASTQGEESYEQYF
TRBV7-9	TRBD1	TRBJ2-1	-	TGTGCCAGCATTCCGGGACAGGGGGCGCTGGCTGAGCAGTTCTTC	CASIPGQGALAEQFF
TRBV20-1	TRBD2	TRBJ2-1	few	TGCAGTGCTCGTGCCGGGGCGGGAGGGAACAATGAGCAGTTCTTC	CSARAGAGGNNEQFF
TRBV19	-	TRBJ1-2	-	TGTGCCAGTGGCCACTATGGCTACACCTTC	CASGHYGYTF
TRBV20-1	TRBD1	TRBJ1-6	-	TGCAGTGCTATCCTGACAGGGATGTTTGGCTCCTATAATTCACCCCTCCACTTT	CSAILTGMFGSYNSPLHF
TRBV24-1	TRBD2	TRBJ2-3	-	TGTGCCACCAGTGACCGACTAGCGGGAGAGATAGATACGCAGTATTTT	CATSDRLAGEIDTQYF
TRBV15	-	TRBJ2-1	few	TGTGCCACCAGCAGAGTCCCTCTTCGGGGGAGCAATGAGCAGTTCTTC	CATSRVPLRGSNEQFF
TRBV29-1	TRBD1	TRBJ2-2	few	TGCAGCGTTGATCCCCTCGGGACAGAAAACACCGGGGAGCTGTTTTTT	CSVDPLGTENTGELFF
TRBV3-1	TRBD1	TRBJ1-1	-	TGTGCCAGCAGCTCACAGGGGGCGGGTTATACTTTCTTT	CASSSQGAGYTFF
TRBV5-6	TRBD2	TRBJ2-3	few	TGTGCCAGCAGCTTGCCAGCGGGAGCGGTTACGCAGTATTTT	CASSLPAGAVTQYF
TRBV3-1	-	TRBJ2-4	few	TGTGCCAGCAGCCCGCCCCGTTTGTCCTGGGGGAAAAACATTCAGTACTTC	CASSPPRLSWGKNIQYF
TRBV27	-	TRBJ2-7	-	TGTGCCAGCAGTTTTCAAGCGGGCTACTCCTACGAGCAGTACTTC	CASSFQAGYSYEQYF
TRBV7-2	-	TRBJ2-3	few	TGTGCCAGCAGCTTAGCAACTCCAGATACGCAGTATTTT	CASSLATPDTQYF
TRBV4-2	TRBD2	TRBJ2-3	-	TGTGCCAGCAACCAAGAATCCAGCGGGAGCTTCACAGATACGCAGTATTTT	CASNQESSGSFTDTQYF
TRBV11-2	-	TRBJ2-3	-	TGTGCCAGCAGCTTCATAGGGGGCGGGACGAACACAGATACGCAGTATTTT	CASSFIGGGTNTDTQYF
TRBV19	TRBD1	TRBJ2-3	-	TGTGCCAGTAGTGCAGGGGGCCTCACAGATACGCAGTATTTT	CASSAGGLTDTQYF
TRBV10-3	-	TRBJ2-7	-	TGTGCCATCAGTGGACTAGGCTACGAGCAGTACTTC	CAISGLGYEQYF
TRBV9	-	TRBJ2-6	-	TGTGCCAGCAAGAATCCCTCCGGTCGTAACGGGGCCAACGTCCTGACTTTC	CASKNPSGRNGANVLTF
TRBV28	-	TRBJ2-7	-	TGTGCCAGCAGAGAACAGGGCATAGGCCTCTTGAGCTCCTACGAGCAGTACTTC	CASREQGIGLLSSYEQYF
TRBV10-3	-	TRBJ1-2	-	TGTGCCATCAGTGGGAGGCAGGGTCGAGATGCGTACGGCTATGGCTACACCTTC	CAISGRQGRDAYGYGYTF
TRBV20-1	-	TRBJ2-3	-	TGCAGTGCTAGTATTGGAACAGATACGCAGTATTTT	CSASIGTDTQYF
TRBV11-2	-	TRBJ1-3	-	TGTACCAGCACCAGATCCTCTGGAAACACCATATATTTT	CTSTRSSGNTIYF
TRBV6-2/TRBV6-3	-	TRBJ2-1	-	TGTGCCAGCAGTTATGCTAGCAGTTCCTACAATGAGCAGTTCTTC	CASSYASSSYNEQFF
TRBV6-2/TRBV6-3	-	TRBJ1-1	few	TGTGCCAGCAGATCACTACCGAACACTGAAGCTTTCTTT	CASRSLPNTEAFF
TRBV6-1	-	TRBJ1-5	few	TGTGCCAGCAGCTCCGGATGGGGGCGTCAGCCCCAGCATTTT	CASSSGWGRQPQHF
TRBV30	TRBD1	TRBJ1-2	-	TGTGCCTGGAGCGACAGGGGGTACTATGGCTACACCTTC	CAWSDRGYYGYTF
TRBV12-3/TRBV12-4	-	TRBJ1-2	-	TGTGCCAGCAGTTTAACATCGGGGGCTATGGGCTACACCTTC	CASSLTSGAMGYTF
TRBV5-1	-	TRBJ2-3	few	TGCGCCAGCAGCTCCAGGGGGGCCACAGATACGCAGTATTTT	CASSSRGATDTQYF
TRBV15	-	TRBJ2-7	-	TGTGCCACCAGCAGTTATAGGGGCTCCTACGAGCAGTACTTC	CATSSYRGSYEQYF
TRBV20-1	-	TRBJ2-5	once	TGCAGTGCACAAACGGGGTCGTCAGAGACCCAGTACTTC	CSAQTGSSETQYF
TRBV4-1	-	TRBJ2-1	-	TGCGCCAGCAGCCAAGATCCAGTAGTGCCGGGTTTCAATGAGCAGTTCTTC	CASSQDPVVPGFNEQFF
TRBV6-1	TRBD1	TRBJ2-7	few	TGTGCCAGCATCCGGGACAGGGGCTCCTACGAGCAGTACTTC	CASIRDRGSYEQYF
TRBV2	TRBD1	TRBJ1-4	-	TGTGCCAGCAACAGGGGACCCGCGGCTAATGAAAAACTGTTTTTT	CASNRGPAANEKLFF
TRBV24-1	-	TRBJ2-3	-	TGTGCCACCAGGGATCGAACAGATACGCAGTATTTT	CATRDRTDTQYF